This TCR beta chain was captured in a study of shared clonotypes between healthy human individuals. Assay used: immunoSEQ multiplex PCR; TCRdb lists only in-frame clones, some missing. Of some 1.5 million clones in the sample, about 96% are singletons; the top ten hold about 1.2%. Germline lookup yields CDR1 SNHLY and CDR2 FYNNEI. V was clipped by 7 bases and J by 6 bases, with 16 bases between them. The CDR3 covers 14 residues. The V call is TRBV2, the J call TRBJ1-5, with a tentative D call TRBD1 (6 bases). The source is a man aged 30 to 39 in good health. The specimen sequenced was naive CD4+ T cells sorted from blood. Subset given: CD45RA+ positively selected. The CDR3 nucleotides are TGTGCCAGCAACCCTACAGGGCGCGGTCAGCCCCAGCATTTT. This codes for CASNPTGRGQPQHF.